The source of this TCR beta chain is a study of T cells in Graves' hyperthyroidism and ophthalmopathy. Study-level points and caveats: The model's output predicted ophthalmopathy at a median of around 7 months prior to onset.

To note about this clonotype: As yet, its antigen is unknown.

The CDR3 loop spans 14 amino acids. Germline V gives CDR1 MGHDK, CDR2 SYGVNS. V lost 4 bases to trimming and J lost 1 base, with 10 bases between them. Amplification yielded TCR beta CDR3 regions, with RNA transcripts as the source. In the first-round RT-PCR of the TCR CDR3, the HTBI primer set was used. TCRdb analysed the multiplex PCR reads with MiXCR anew, one entry per CDR3 protein. This sample has about 49,000 distinct CDR3 sequences, with approximately 58% found just once. Sequenced sample: peripheral blood or thyroid tissue (not recorded which). This receptor was obtained from a man in his late teens or twenties with Graves' hyperthyroidism. The chain is built from TRBV25-1 and TRBJ2-5, with D possibly TRBD1 on 5 matching bases. This CDR3 is CASSVGRTQETQYF. The CDR3 DNA follows: TGTGCCAGCAGTGTGGGGCGGACCCAAGAGACCCAGTACTTC.